The clone carrying this TCR beta chain was counted many times. Its antigen is as yet unknown. Germline DNA was also extracted, and blood RNA was taken from unsorted whole blood. Treatment-naive at the time, the patients had chronic HBV infection. Sampling before surgery obtained roughly 4.1 milliliters of peripheral blood. The data stem from a study of tumor-infiltrating lymphocytes in primary liver carcinoma. CDR3 length equals 15 residues. J lost 3 bases, V lost 7 bases, and 6 bases had no gene match. Germline V gene lookup returns CDR1 MNHEY and CDR2 SVGAGI. General study findings and limits: It was tumor-adjacent and tumor-blood pairs that overlapped less than tumor region pairs did. Relative to blood, tumors carried a significantly larger fraction of the repertoire in their top 250 clones (p = 0.039).

From around 500 ng of total RNA, TCR beta-specific cDNA was reverse-transcribed using a constant-region primer. Three nested multiplex PCR rounds, a slightly modified ARM-PCR, produced the libraries for TCR beta. Use of TRBV1-TRBV30 forward primers with a C-beta reverse primer characterized the first two PCR rounds, which lasted 10 cycles each. TCRdb reprocessed the multiplex PCR reads with MiXCR, giving one entry per CDR3 protein. The sample consists of 300,000 to 400,000 distinct CDR3 sequences, about 61% of them appearing once. This clonotype was obtained from a man aged 35 to 55 with primary liver carcinoma and hepatitis B virus infection. The genes are TRBV6-5 and TRBJ2-2; 9 bases agree with TRBD1. What was sequenced was peripheral blood. Here the CDR3 reads CASTIGQGYTGELFF. The DNA of the CDR3 is TGTGCCAGCACCATAGGACAGGGGTACACCGGGGAGCTGTTTTTT.